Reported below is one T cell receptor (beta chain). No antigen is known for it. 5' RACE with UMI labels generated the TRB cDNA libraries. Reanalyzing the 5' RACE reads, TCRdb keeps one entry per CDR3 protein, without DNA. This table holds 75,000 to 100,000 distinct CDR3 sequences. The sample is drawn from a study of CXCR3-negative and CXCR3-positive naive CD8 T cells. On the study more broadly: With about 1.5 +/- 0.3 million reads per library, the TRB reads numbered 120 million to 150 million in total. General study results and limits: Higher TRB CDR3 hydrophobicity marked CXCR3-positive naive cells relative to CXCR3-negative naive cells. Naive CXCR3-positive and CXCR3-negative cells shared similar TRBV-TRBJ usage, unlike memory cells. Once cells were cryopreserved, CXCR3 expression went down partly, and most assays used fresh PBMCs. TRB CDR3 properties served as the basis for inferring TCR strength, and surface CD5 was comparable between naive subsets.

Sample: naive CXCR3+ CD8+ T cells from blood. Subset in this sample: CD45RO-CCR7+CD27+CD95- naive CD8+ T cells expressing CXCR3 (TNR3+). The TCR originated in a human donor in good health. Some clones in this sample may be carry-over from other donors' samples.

CDR3 sequence reads: CASSFFGGDYYEQYF. J is TRBJ2-7 and V is TRBV5-1; TCRdb names TRBD1, which stays unverified in the absence of DNA. CDR3 length equals 15 residues. Germline V CDR1 and CDR2: SGHRS, YFSETQ.